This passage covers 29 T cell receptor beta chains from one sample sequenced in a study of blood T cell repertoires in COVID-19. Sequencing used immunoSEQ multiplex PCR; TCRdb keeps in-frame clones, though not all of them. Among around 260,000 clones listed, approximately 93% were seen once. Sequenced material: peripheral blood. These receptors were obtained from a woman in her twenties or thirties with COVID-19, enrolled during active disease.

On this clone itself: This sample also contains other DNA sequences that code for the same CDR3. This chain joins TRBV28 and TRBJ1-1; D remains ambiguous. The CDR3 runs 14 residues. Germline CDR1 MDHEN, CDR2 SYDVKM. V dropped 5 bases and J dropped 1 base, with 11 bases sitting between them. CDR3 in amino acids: CASSLLPGNTEAFF. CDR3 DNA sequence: TGTGCCAGCAGTCTCCTACCGGGGAACACTGAAGCTTTCTTT.

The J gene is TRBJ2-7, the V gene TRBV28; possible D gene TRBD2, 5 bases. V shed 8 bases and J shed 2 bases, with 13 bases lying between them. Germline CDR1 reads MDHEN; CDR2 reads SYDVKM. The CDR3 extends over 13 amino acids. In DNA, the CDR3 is TGTGCCAGCTCCCAAGGGAGTACCTACGAGCAGTACTTC. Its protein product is CASSQGSTYEQYF.

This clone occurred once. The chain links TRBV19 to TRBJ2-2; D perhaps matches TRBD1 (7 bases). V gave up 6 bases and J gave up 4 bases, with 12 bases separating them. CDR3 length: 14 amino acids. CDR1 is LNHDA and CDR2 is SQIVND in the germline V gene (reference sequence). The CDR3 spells CASRWQGGTGELFF. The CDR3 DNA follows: TGTGCCAGTAGATGGCAGGGGGGCACCGGGGAGCTGTTTTTT.

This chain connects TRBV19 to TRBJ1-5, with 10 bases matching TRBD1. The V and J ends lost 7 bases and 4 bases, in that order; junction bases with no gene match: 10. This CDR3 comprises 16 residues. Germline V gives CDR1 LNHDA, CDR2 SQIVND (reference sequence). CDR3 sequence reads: CASNRLTGGQNQPQHF. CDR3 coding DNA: TGTGCCAGTAATCGATTGACAGGGGGCCAAAATCAGCCCCAGCATTTT.

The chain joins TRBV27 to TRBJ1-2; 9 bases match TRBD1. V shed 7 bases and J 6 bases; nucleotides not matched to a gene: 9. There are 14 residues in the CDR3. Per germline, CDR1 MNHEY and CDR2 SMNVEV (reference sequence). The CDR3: CASTPGTGIHGYTF. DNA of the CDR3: TGTGCCAGCACCCCGGGGACAGGGATCCATGGCTACACCTTC.

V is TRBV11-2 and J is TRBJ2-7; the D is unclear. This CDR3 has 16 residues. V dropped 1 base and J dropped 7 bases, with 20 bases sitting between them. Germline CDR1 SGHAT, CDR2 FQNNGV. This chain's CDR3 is CASSLVRGAGSREQYF. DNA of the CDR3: TGTGCCAGCAGCTTAGTGAGAGGAGCCGGGTCGAGGGAGCAGTACTTC.

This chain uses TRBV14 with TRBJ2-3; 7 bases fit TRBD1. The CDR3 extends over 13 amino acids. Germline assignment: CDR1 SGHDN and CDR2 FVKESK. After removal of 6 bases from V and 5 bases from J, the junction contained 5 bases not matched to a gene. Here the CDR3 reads CASRRGPGDTQYF. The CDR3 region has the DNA TGTGCCAGCAGAAGGGGGCCCGGAGATACGCAGTATTTT.

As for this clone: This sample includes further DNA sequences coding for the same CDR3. This chain's CDR3 is CASSIGASTEAFF. The CDR3 DNA reads TGTGCCAGTAGTATAGGGGCCTCAACTGAAGCTTTCTTT. The chain links TRBV19 to TRBJ1-1; no clear D. V gave up 1 base and J gave up 5 bases, with 8 bases separating them. Germline V gives CDR1 LNHDA, CDR2 SQIVND (reference sequence). The CDR3 is 13 amino acids.

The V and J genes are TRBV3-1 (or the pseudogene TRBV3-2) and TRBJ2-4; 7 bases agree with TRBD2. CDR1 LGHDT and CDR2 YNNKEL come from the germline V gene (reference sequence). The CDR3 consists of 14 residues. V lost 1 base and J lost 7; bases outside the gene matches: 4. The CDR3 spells CASSQGEGRNIQYF. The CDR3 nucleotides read TGTGCCAGCAGCCAAGGGGAGGGCCGGAACATTCAGTACTTC.

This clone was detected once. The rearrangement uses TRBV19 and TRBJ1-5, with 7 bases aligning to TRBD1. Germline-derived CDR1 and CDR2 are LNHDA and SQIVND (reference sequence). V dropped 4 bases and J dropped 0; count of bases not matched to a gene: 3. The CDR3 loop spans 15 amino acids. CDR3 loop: CASSSWDSSNQPQHF. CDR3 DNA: TGTGCCAGTAGTAGCTGGGACAGTAGCAATCAGCCCCAGCATTTT.

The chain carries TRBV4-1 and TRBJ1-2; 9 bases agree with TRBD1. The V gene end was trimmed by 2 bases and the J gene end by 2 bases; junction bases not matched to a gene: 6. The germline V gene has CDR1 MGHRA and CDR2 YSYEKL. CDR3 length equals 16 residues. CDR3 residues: CASSQPRTGANYGYTF. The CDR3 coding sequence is TGCGCCAGCAGCCAACCTCGGACAGGGGCGAACTATGGCTACACCTTC.

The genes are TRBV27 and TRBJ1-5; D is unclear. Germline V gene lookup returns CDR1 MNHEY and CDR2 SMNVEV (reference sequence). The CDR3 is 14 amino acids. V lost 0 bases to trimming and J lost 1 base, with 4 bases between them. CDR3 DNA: TGTGCCAGCAGTTTATCCGGGAGCAATCAGCCCCAGCATTTT. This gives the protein CASSLSGSNQPQHF.

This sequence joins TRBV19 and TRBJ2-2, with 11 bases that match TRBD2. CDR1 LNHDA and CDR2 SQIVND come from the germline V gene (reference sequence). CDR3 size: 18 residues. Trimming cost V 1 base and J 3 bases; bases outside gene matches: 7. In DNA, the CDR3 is TGTGCCAGTAGTATAGGACCGGGACTAGCGGCATACACCGGGGAGCTGTTTTTT. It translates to CASSIGPGLAAYTGELFF.

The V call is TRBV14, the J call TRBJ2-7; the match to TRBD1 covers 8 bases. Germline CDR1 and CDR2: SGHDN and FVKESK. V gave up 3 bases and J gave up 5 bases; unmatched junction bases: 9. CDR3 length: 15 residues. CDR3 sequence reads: CASSQVDRAGHEQYF. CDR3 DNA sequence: TGTGCCAGCAGCCAGGTGGACAGGGCAGGCCACGAGCAGTACTTC.

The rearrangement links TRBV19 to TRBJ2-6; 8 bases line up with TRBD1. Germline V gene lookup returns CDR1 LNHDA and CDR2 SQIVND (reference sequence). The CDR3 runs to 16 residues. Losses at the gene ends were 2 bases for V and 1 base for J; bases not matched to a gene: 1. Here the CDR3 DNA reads TGTGCCAGTAGTATACAGGGGGCATCTGGGGCCAACGTCCTGACTTTC. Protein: CASSIQGASGANVLTF.

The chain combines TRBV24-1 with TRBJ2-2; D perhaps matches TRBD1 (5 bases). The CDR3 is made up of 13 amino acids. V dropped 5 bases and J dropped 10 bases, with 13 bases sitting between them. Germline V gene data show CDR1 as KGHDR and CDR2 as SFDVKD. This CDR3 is CATSGQGYTELFF. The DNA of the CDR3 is TGTGCCACCAGTGGGCAGGGCTACACGGAGCTGTTTTTT.

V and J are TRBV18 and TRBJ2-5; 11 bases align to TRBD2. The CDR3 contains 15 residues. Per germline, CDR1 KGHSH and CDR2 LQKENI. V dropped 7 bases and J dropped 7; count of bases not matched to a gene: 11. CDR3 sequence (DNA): TGTGCCAGCTATCCCGGGACTAGCGGCCCCGGGACCCAGTACTTC. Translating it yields CASYPGTSGPGTQYF.

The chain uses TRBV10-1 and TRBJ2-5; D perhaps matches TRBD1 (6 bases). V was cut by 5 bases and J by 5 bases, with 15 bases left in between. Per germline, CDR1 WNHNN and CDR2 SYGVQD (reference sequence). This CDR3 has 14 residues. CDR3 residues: CASSSGQPYETQYF. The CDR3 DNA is TGCGCCAGCAGTTCGGGACAACCTTACGAGACCCAGTACTTC.

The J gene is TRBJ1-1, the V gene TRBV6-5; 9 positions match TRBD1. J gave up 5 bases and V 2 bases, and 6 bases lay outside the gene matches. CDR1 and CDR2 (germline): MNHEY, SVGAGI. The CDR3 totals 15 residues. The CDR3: CASSYGTGIVTEAFF. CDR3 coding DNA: TGTGCCAGCAGTTACGGGACAGGGATCGTTACTGAAGCTTTCTTT.

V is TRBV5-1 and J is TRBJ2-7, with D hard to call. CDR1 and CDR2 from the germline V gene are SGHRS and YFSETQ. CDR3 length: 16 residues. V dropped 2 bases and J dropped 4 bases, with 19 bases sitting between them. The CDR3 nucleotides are TGCGCCAGCAGCTTCGCGGTTCCCCGATCTGGGTACGAGCAGTACTTC. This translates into CASSFAVPRSGYEQYF.

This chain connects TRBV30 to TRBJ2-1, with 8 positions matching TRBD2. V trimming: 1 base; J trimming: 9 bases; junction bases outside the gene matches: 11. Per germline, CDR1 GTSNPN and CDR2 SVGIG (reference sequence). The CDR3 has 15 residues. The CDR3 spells CAWSGTSRDLVEQFF. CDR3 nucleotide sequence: TGTGCCTGGAGTGGGACTAGCAGAGACCTAGTTGAGCAGTTCTTC.

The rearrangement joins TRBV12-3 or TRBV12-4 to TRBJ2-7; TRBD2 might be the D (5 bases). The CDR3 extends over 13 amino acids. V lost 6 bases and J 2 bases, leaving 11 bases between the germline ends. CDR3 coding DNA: TGTGCCAGCAGACCAAGCGGCCCCTACGAGCAGTACTTC. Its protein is CASRPSGPYEQYF.

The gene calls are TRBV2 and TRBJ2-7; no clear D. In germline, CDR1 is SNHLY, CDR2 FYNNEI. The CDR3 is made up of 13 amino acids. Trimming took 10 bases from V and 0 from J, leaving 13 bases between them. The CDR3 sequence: CATQSHYSYEQYF. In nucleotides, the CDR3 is TGTGCCACCCAAAGCCACTACTCCTACGAGCAGTACTTC.

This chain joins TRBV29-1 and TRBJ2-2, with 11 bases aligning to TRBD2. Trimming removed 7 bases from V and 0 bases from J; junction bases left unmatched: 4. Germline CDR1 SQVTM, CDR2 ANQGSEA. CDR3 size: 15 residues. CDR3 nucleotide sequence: TGCAGCGCCACGGGACTAGCGGCGAACACCGGGGAGCTGTTTTTT. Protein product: CSATGLAANTGELFF.

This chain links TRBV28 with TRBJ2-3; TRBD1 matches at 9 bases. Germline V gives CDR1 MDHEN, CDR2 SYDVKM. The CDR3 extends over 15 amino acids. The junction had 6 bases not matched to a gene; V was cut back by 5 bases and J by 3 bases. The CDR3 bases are TGTGCCAGCAGTCGTCCGGGGACAGGGACAGATACGCAGTATTTT. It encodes CASSRPGTGTDTQYF.

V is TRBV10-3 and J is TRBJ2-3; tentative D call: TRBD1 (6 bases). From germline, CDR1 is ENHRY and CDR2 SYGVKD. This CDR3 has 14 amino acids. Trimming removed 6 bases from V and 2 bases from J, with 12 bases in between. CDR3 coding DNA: TGTGCCATCAGACCTAGGACAGACACAGATACGCAGTATTTT. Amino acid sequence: CAIRPRTDTDTQYF.

The DNA for the CDR3 is TGTGCCAGCAGTTCCATGGACAGAAACACCGGGGAGCTGTTTTTT. This gives the protein CASSSMDRNTGELFF. The V gene is TRBV27, the J gene TRBJ2-2, with D possibly TRBD1 on 6 matching bases. The length of the CDR3 is 15 residues. Germline loops: CDR1 MNHEY, CDR2 SMNVEV (reference sequence). The ends were cut back, 4 bases at V and 2 bases at J, with 11 bases in the middle.

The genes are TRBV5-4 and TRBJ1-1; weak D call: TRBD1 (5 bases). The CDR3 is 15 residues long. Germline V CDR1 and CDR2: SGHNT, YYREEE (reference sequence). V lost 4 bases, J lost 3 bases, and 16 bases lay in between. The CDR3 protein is CASSQGLPRDTEAFF. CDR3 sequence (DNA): TGTGCCAGCAGCCAGGGACTACCGAGAGACACTGAAGCTTTCTTT.

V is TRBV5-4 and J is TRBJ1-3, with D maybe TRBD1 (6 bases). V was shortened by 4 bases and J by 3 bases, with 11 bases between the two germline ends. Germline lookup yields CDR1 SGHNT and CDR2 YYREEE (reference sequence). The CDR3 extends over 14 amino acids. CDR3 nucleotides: TGTGCCAGCAGCCCAACAGGGATTGGAAACACCATATATTTT. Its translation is CASSPTGIGNTIYF.